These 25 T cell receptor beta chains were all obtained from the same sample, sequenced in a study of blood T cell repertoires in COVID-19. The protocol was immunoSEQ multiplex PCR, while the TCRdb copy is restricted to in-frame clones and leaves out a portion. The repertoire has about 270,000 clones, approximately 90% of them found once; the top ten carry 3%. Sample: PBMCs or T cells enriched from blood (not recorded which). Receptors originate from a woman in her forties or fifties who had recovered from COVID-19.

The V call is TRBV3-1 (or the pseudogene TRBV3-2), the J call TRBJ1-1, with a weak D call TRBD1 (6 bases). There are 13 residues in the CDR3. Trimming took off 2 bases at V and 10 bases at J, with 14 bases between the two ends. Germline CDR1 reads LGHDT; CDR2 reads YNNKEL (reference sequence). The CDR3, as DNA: TGTGCCAGCAGCCAAAGGGGGGAGGGTCTAGCTTTCTTT. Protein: CASSQRGEGLAFF.

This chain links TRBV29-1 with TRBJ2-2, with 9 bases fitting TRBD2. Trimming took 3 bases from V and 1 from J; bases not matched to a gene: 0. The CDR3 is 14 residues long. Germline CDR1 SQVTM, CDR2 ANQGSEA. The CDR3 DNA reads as TGCAGCGTTGAGACTAGCGGGAACACCGGGGAGCTGTTTTTT. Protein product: CSVETSGNTGELFF.

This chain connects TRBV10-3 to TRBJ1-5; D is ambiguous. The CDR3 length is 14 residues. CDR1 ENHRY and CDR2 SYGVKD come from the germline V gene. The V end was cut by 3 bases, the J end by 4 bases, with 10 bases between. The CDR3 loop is CAISDSGGNQPQHF. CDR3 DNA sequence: TGTGCCATCAGTGACTCGGGAGGTAATCAGCCCCAGCATTTT.

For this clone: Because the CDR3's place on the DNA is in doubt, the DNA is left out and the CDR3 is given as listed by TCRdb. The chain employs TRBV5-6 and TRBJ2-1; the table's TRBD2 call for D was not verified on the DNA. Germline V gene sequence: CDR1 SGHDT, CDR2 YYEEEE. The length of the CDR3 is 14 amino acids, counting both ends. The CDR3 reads CASSFGSGSIPTIF.

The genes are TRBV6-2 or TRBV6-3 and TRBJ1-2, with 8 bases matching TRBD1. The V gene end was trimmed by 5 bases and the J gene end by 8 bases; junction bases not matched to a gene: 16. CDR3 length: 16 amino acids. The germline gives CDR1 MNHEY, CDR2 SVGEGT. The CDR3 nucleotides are TGTGCCAGCAGTGACCGCCTAGGACAGGGTGTTGGAGGCTACACCTTC. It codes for CASSDRLGQGVGGYTF.

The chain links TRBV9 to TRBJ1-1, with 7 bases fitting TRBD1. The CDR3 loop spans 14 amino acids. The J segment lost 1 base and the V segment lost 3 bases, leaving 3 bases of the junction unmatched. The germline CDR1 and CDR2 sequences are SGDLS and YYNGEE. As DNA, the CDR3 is TGTGCCAGCAGCGCCCGACAGGGGAACACTGAAGCTTTCTTT. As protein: CASSARQGNTEAFF. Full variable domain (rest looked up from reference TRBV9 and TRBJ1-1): DSGVTQTPKHLITATGQRVTLRCSPRSGDLSVYWYQQSLDQGLQFLIQYYNGEERAKGNILERFSAQQFPDLHSELNLSSLELGDSALYFCASSARQGNTEAFFGQGTRLTVV.

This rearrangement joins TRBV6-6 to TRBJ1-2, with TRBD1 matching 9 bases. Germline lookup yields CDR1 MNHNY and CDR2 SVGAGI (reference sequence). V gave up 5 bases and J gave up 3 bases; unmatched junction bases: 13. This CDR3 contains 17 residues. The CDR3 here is CASSLRTAGQGYYGYTF. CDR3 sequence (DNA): TGTGCCAGCAGTCTTCGTACAGCGGGACAGGGATACTATGGCTACACCTTC.

The CDR3 is CAWSGPATNEKLFF. The CDR3, as DNA: TGTGCCTGGAGTGGGCCAGCAACTAATGAAAAACTGTTTTTT. The chain recombines TRBV30 with TRBJ1-4, with D hard to call. CDR1 and CDR2 from the germline V gene are GTSNPN and SVGIG (reference sequence). The CDR3 is made up of 14 amino acids. The V gene lost 1 base and the J gene lost 0 bases, with 6 bases spanning the gap.

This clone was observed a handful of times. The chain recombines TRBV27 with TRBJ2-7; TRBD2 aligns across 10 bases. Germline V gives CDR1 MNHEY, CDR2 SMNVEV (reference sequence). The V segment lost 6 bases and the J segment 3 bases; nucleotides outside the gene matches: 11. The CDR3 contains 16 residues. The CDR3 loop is CASRQSLAGVVYEQYF. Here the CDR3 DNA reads TGTGCCAGCAGGCAGTCCCTAGCGGGAGTGGTCTACGAGCAGTACTTC.

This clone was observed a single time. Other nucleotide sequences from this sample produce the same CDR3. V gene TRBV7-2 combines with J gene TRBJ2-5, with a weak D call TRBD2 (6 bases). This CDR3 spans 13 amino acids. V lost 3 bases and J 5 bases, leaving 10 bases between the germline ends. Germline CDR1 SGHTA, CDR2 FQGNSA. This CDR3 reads CASSLGLAETQYF. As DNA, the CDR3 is TGTGCCAGCAGCTTGGGACTGGCGGAGACCCAGTACTTC.

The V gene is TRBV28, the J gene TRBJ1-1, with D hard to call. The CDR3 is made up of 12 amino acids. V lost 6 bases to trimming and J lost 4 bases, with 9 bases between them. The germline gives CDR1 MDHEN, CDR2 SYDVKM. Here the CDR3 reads CASSRATTEAFF. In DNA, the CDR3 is TGTGCCAGCAGCCGCGCCACCACTGAAGCTTTCTTT.

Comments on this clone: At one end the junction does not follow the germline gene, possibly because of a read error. The CDR3 nucleotides read TGTGCTAGCAGCTTCGGGGTACTGACTAGCGGCCAAGAGACCCAGTACTTC. Its protein product is CASSFGVLTSGQETQYF. J is TRBJ2-5 and V is TRBV7-7; 9 nucleotides line up with TRBD2. The CDR3 is 17 residues long. Germline CDR1 SSHAT, CDR2 FNYEAQ (reference sequence).

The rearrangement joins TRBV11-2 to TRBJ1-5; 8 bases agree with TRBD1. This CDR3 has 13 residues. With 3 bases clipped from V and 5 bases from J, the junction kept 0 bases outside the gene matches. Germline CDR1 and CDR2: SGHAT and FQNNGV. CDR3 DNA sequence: TGTGCCAGCAGCTTGACAGGGGATCAGCCCCAGCATTTT. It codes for CASSLTGDQPQHF.

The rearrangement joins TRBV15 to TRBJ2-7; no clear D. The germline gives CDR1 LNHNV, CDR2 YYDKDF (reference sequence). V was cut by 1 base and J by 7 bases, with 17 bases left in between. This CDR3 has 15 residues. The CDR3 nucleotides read TGTGCCACCAGCAGAGGTCCACTGAGACCGGGTGAGCAGTACTTC. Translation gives CATSRGPLRPGEQYF.

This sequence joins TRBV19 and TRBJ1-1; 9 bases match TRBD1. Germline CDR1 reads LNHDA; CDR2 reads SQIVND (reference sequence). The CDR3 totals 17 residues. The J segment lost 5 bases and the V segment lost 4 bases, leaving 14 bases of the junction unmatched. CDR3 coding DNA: TGTGCCAGTAGTACACAGGACAGGGGAGACTTGAGTACTGAAGCTTTCTTT. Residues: CASSTQDRGDLSTEAFF.

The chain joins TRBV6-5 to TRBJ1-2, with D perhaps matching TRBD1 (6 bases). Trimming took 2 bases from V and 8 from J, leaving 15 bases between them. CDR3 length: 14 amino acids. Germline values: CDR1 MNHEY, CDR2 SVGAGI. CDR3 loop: CASSYAESQGGYTF. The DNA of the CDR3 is TGTGCCAGCAGTTACGCGGAGAGCCAGGGGGGCTACACCTTC.

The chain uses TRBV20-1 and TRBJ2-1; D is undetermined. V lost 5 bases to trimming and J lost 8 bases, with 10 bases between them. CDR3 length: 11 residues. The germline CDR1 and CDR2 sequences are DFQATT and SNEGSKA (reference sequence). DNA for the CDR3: TGCAGTGCTGCCCCGTACTATGAGCAGTTCTTC. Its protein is CSAAPYYEQFF.

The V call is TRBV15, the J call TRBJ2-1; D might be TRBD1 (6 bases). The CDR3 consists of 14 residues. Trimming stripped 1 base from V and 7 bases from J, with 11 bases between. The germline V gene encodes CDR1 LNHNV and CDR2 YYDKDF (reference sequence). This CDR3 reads CATSRVQGKNEQFF. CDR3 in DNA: TGTGCCACCAGCAGAGTTCAGGGGAAGAATGAGCAGTTCTTC.

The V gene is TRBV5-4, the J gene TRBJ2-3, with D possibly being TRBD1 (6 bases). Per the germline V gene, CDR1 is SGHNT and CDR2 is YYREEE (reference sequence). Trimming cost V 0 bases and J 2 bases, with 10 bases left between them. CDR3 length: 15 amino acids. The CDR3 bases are TGTGCCAGCAGCTTGGGTAGGACAGACACAGATACGCAGTATTTT. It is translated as CASSLGRTDTDTQYF.

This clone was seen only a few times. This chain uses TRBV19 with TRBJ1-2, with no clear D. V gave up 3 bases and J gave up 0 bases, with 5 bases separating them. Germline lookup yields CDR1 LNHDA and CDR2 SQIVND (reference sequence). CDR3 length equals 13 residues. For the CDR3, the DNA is TGTGCCAGTAGTATCGCGACTAACTATGGCTACACCTTC. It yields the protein CASSIATNYGYTF.

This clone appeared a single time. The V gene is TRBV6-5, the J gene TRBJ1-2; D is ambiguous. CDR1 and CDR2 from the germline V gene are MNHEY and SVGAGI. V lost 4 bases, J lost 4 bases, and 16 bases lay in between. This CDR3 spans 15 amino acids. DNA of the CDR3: TGTGCCAGCAGTTCGCCTTGGACTGTTGGCTATGGCTACACCTTC. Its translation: CASSSPWTVGYGYTF.

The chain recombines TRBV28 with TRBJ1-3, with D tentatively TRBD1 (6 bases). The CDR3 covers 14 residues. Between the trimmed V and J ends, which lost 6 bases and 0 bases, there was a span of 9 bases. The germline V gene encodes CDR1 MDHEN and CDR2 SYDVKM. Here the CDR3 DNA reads TGTGCCAGCAGGCGACAGGCCTCTGGAAACACCATATATTTT. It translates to CASRRQASGNTIYF.

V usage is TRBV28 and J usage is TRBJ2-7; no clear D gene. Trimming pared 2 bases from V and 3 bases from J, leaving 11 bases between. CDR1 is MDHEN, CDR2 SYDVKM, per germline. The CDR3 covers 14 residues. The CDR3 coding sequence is TGTGCCAGCAGTTTAGTTTTCTCTAACTACGAGCAGTACTTC. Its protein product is CASSLVFSNYEQYF. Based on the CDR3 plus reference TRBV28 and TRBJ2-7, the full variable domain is DVKVTQSSRYLVKRTGEKVFLECVQDMDHENMFWYRQDPGLGLRLIYFSYDVKMKEKGDIPEGYSVSREKKERFSLILESASTNQTSMYLCASSLVFSNYEQYFGPGTRLTVT.

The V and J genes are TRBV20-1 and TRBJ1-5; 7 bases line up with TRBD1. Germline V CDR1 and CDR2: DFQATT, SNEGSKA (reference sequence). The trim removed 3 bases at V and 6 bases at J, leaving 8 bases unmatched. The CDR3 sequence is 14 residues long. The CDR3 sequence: CSASHTGAGQPQHF. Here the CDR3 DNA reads TGCAGTGCTAGTCACACAGGGGCCGGTCAGCCCCAGCATTTT.

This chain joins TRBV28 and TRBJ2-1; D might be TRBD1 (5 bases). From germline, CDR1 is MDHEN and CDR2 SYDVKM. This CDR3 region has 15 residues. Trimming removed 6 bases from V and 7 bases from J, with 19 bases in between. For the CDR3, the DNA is TGTGCCAGCAGGGGTACAGGTCGGTGGTGGAATGAGCAGTTCTTC. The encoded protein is CASRGTGRWWNEQFF.